This passage covers 16 T cell receptor beta chains from one sample sequenced in a study of chemoradiotherapy in HPV16-positive cancers. Data came from immunoSEQ multiplex PCR; TCRdb stores just in-frame clones and leaves some out. The sample yields around 8,300 clones, around 90% seen once. The sequencing here drew on blood, taken from a patient who underwent chemoradiotherapy. Every receptor here comes from a human donor with HPV-associated anogenital cancer.

The chain is built from TRBV6-9 and TRBJ1-2; D is perhaps TRBD1 (5 bases). Trimming stripped 2 bases from V and 2 bases from J, with 6 bases between. This CDR3 region has 13 residues. Per germline, CDR1 MNHGY and CDR2 SVAAGI. The DNA of the CDR3 is TGTGCCAGCAGTTATCGACAGAACTATGGCTACACCTTC. Translating gives CASSYRQNYGYTF.

The chain is built from TRBV5-1 and TRBJ2-7, with D maybe TRBD2 (5 bases). Trimming removed 3 bases at V and 3 bases at J, with 13 bases between. Germline V lookup: CDR1 SGHRS, CDR2 YFSETQ. The CDR3 runs 14 residues. The CDR3 sequence: CASSSGPGDYEQYF. CDR3 DNA sequence: TGCGCCAGCAGCTCCGGTCCCGGGGACTACGAGCAGTACTTC. The full variable domain, in which reference TRBV5-1 and TRBJ2-7 provide the parts outside the CDR3, is KAGVTQTPRYLIKTRGQQVTLSCSPISGHRSVSWYQQTPGQGLQFLFEYFSETQRNKGNFPGRFSGRQFSNSRSEMNVSTLELGDSALYLCASSSGPGDYEQYFGPGTRLTVT.

In its sample, this clone was seen once. The V gene is TRBV30, the J gene TRBJ1-6; D gene unclear. From germline, CDR1 is GTSNPN and CDR2 SVGIG (reference sequence). V lost 0 bases, J lost 13 bases, and 13 bases lay in between. The length of the CDR3 is 13 residues. Here the CDR3 DNA reads TGTGCCTGGAGTGTATATCGGACTCGCCCCCTCCACTTT. Translation: CAWSVYRTRPLHF.

This chain connects TRBV30 to TRBJ1-1; a weak D match, TRBD1 (5 bases). Germline V CDR1 and CDR2: GTSNPN, SVGIG (reference sequence). With 1 base removed from V and 2 bases from J, the gap between germline ends came to 14 bases. The CDR3 is 15 residues long. CDR3: CAWSAWGGRNTEAFF. DNA of the CDR3: TGTGCCTGGAGTGCATGGGGGGGAAGAAACACTGAAGCTTTCTTT.

The chain links TRBV7-9 to TRBJ2-1; no clear D gene. Germline values: CDR1 SEHNR, CDR2 FQNEAQ (reference sequence). CDR3 size: 15 residues. The V gene lost 5 bases and the J gene lost 0 bases, with 11 bases spanning the gap. CDR3 bases: TGTGCCAGCAGCCCTTCTGAGAGCTCCTACAATGAGCAGTTCTTC. Encoded protein: CASSPSESSYNEQFF.

V and J are TRBV19 and TRBJ1-2; 8 bases align to TRBD1. CDR3 length: 14 amino acids. J was trimmed by 4 bases and V by 7 bases; bases with no gene match: 8. CDR1 is LNHDA, CDR2 SQIVND, per germline (reference sequence). CDR3 residues: CASMGRQGAYGYTF. The CDR3 DNA is TGTGCCAGTATGGGTCGGCAGGGGGCCTATGGCTACACCTTC.

This clone has only one observation. V is TRBV7-9 and J is TRBJ2-6, with 8 positions matching TRBD1. With 3 bases clipped from V and 1 base from J, the junction kept 2 bases outside the gene matches. The CDR3 covers 16 residues. Per germline, CDR1 SEHNR and CDR2 FQNEAQ (reference sequence). CDR3 residues: CASSLGQASGANVLTF. The CDR3 DNA sequence: TGTGCCAGCAGCTTGGGACAGGCGTCTGGGGCCAACGTCCTGACTTTC.

The chain has TRBV5-1 and TRBJ2-2, with 7 bases fitting TRBD1. Germline assignment: CDR1 SGHRS and CDR2 YFSETQ. The CDR3 length is 17 residues. J gave up 4 bases and V 2 bases, and 11 bases lay outside the gene matches. The CDR3 DNA reads TGCGCCAGCAGCTTCGTTAGACAGGGTCAGGGCACCGGGGAGCTGTTTTTT. Protein product: CASSFVRQGQGTGELFF.

This chain links TRBV7-2 with TRBJ2-3; D might be TRBD2 (5 bases). V was cut by 2 bases and J by 6 bases, with 15 bases left in between. CDR1 SGHTA and CDR2 FQGNSA come from the germline V gene. The CDR3 length is 15 residues. The CDR3 protein is CASSLWASSGDTQYF. CDR3 DNA: TGTGCCAGCAGCTTATGGGCTAGCTCCGGGGATACGCAGTATTTT.

In this sample, this clone turned up a few times. The V call is TRBV30, the J call TRBJ1-1; 8 nucleotides agree with TRBD1. After removal of 5 bases from V and 5 bases from J, the junction contained 7 bases not matched to a gene. This CDR3 has 13 amino acids. CDR1 is GTSNPN, CDR2 SVGIG, per germline (reference sequence). The CDR3 bases are TGTGCCTGGGCCCGGACAGGGAATACTGAAGCTTTCTTT. Amino acids: CAWARTGNTEAFF.

The rearrangement joins TRBV7-6 to TRBJ2-5; TRBD1 matches 8 bases. Germline V CDR1 and CDR2: SGHVS, FNYEAQ. The V and J ends lost 5 bases and 5 bases, in that order; junction bases with no gene match: 13. The CDR3 extends over 16 amino acids. CDR3 residues: CASSVSPQGAGETQYF. The CDR3 DNA is TGTGCCAGCAGCGTAAGCCCGCAGGGGGCTGGGGAGACCCAGTACTTC.

The genes are TRBV4-1 and TRBJ2-5, with 7 bases fitting TRBD1. Judging by the DNA end, TRBJ2-7 fits better; the J call may be wrong. Germline V gives CDR1 MGHRA, CDR2 YSYEKL. The CDR3 loop spans 16 amino acids. The CDR3 region has the DNA TGCGCCAGCAGCCAAGGACACGAGGGGGCGCGCGTCGAGCAGTACTTC. Translation: CASSQGHEGARVEQYF.

This chain uses TRBV5-1 with TRBJ1-2, with 12 nucleotides matching TRBD1. This CDR3 spans 19 amino acids. V lost 4 bases to trimming and J lost 1 base; unmatched junction nucleotides: 14. CDR1 and CDR2 from the germline V gene are SGHRS and YFSETQ. CDR3 amino acids: CASSLGQGAPAGGNYGYTF. CDR3 bases: TGCGCCAGCAGCCTGGGACAGGGGGCTCCGGCTGGGGGTAACTATGGCTACACCTTC.

This chain uses TRBV4-1 with TRBJ1-2; a weak D match, TRBD1 (5 bases). Trimming stripped 1 base from V and 4 bases from J, with 19 bases between. This CDR3 spans 17 amino acids. CDR1 and CDR2 (germline): MGHRA, YSYEKL. The CDR3 nucleotides read TGCGCCAGCAGCCAAGGGGGCCGGACCCTGGGCTTCTATGGCTACACCTTC. Translated: CASSQGGRTLGFYGYTF.

The V gene is TRBV5-5, the J gene TRBJ2-7, with 8 bases matching TRBD1. The CDR3 runs 16 residues. Germline values: CDR1 SGHKS, CDR2 YYEKEE (reference sequence). The V segment lost 0 bases and the J segment 6 bases; nucleotides outside the gene matches: 11. CDR3 protein: CASSLDTGQGLSEQYF. The CDR3 DNA follows: TGTGCCAGCAGCTTGGATACCGGACAGGGTCTGTCCGAGCAGTACTTC. The full variable domain, rest sourced from reference TRBV5-5 and TRBJ2-7, is DAGVTQSPTHLIKTRGQQVTLRCSPISGHKSVSWYQQVLGQGPQFIFQYYEKEERGRGNFPDRFSARQFPNYSSELNVNALLLGDSALYLCASSLDTGQGLSEQYFGPGTRLTVT.

V gene TRBV18 combines with J gene TRBJ2-3; D is unresolved. The CDR3 totals 16 residues. Germline V gives CDR1 KGHSH, CDR2 LQKENI. V dropped 3 bases and J dropped 1 base, with 14 bases sitting between them. This chain's CDR3 is CASSPAKAHRTDTQYF. The CDR3 nucleotides are TGTGCCAGCTCACCTGCTAAGGCTCACCGCACAGATACGCAGTATTTT.